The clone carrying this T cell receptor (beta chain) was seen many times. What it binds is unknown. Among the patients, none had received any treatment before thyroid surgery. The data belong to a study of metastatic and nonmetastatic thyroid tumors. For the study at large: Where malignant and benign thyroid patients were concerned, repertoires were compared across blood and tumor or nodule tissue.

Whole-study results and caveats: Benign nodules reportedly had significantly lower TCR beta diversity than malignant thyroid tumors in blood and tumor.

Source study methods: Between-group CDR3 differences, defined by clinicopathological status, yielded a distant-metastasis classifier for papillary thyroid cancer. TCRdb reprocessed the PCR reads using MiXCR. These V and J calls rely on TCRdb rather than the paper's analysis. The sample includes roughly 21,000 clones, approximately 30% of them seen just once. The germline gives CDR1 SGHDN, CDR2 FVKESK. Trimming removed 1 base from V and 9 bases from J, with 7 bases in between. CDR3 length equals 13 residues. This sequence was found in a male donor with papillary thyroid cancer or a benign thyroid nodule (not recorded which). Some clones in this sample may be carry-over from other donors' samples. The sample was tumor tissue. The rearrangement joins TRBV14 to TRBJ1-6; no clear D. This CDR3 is CASSQVRASPLHF. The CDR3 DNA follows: TGTGCCAGCAGCCAAGTTAGGGCTTCACCCCTCCACTTT. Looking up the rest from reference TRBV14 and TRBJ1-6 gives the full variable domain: EAGVTQFPSHSVIEKGQTVTLRCDPISGHDNLYWYRRVMGKEIKFLLHFVKESKQDESGMPNNRFLAERTGGTYSTLKVQPAELEDSGVYFCASSQVRASPLHFGNGTRLTVT.